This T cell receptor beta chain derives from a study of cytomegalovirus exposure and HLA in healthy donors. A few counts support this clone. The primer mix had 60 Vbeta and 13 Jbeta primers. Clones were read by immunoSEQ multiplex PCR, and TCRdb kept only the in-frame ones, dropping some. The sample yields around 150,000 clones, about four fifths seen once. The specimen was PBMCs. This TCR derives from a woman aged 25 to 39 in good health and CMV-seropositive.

The CDR3, as DNA: TGTGCCATCAGTGAGTCGCGATCGGAGGTGGGCTATGGCTACACCTTC. Translating it yields CAISESRSEVGYGYTF. V is TRBV10-3 and J is TRBJ1-2, with D unresolved. The V end lost 0 bases, the J end lost 4 bases, and 15 bases lay between the germline ends. This CDR3 is built from 16 residues. CDR1 is ENHRY, CDR2 SYGVKD, per germline.